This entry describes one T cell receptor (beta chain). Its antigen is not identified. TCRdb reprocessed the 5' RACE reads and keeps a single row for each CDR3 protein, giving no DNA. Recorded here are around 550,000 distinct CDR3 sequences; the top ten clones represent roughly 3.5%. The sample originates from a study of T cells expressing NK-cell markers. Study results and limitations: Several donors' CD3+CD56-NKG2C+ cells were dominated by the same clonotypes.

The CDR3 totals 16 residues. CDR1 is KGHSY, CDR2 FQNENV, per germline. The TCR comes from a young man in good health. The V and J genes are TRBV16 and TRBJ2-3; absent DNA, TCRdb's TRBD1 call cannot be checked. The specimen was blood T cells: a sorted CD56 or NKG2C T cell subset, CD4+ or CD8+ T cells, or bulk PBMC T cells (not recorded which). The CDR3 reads CASSHRAGQSTDTQYF.